Shown below are 15 T cell receptor beta chains from a single sample sequenced in a study of Ad26.COV2.S vaccination and SARS-CoV-2 variants. The assay was immunoSEQ multiplex PCR, and TCRdb's table has in-frame clones only and misses some. The sample consists of over 400,000 clones, approximately 92% of them appearing once. Described treatment: 15 to 20 received Ad26.COV2.S at low or high dose, single or two shots; 5 received placebo; per-sample allocation not given. Following the first vaccine or placebo injection, samples were taken on day 63. The specimen comprised peripheral blood, sampled in a trial of Ad26.COV2.S vaccine versus placebo. These receptors came from a person aged 18-60 years who received the Ad26.COV2.S COVID-19 vaccine or a placebo.

This rearrangement joins TRBV5-1 to TRBJ2-1; unclear D gene. The V and J ends lost 0 bases and 12 bases respectively, with 7 bases between them. This CDR3 comprises 11 residues. Germline-derived CDR1 and CDR2 are SGHRS and YFSETQ. The CDR3 protein is CASSLARWQFF. For the CDR3, the DNA is TGCGCCAGCAGCTTGGCCCGGTGGCAGTTCTTC.

The rearrangement uses TRBV7-8 and TRBJ1-3, with 9 positions matching TRBD1. Germline assignment: CDR1 SGHVS and CDR2 FQNEAQ. The CDR3 totals 17 residues. V lost 7 bases to trimming and J lost 0 bases; unmatched junction nucleotides: 10. CDR3 region: CASKKGQGISSGNTIYF. CDR3 bases: TGTGCCAGCAAAAAGGGACAGGGAATCAGCTCTGGAAACACCATATATTTT.

The chain combines TRBV6-5 with TRBJ2-5; D is uncertain. Germline V gene data show CDR1 as MNHEY and CDR2 as SVGAGI. The CDR3 runs 11 residues. Trimming removed 6 bases from V and 5 bases from J, with 7 bases in between. CDR3 DNA: TGTGCCAGCAGCCTTGGGGAGACCCAGTACTTC. Its protein product is CASSLGETQYF.

Turning to this clone: Other DNA variants within this sample encode the same CDR3. The chain employs TRBV6-5 and TRBJ1-5; 7 nucleotides align to TRBD1. Germline trimming cut 5 bases from V and 2 bases from J; bases unmatched to any gene: 3. The CDR3 is made up of 14 amino acids. Germline CDR1 is MNHEY and CDR2 is SVGAGI. The CDR3 coding sequence is TGTGCCAGCAGTCCAGGGACAGGCAATCAGCCCCAGCATTTT. Amino acid sequence: CASSPGTGNQPQHF.

The J gene is TRBJ2-3, the V gene TRBV18; TRBD2 agrees at 9 bases. Losses at the gene ends were 6 bases for V and 6 bases for J; bases not matched to a gene: 13. The CDR3 sequence is 16 residues long. Germline CDR1 reads KGHSH; CDR2 reads LQKENI. The CDR3 nucleotides are TGTGCCAGCTCGCCGGGGGTAGCGGGGGCCGCCGATACGCAGTATTTT. Protein: CASSPGVAGAADTQYF.

The J gene is TRBJ2-2, the V gene TRBV28; D gene ambiguous. The CDR3 runs to 19 residues. The germline V gene encodes CDR1 MDHEN and CDR2 SYDVKM. V was shortened by 6 bases and J by 0 bases, with 23 bases between the two germline ends. The CDR3 nucleotides are TGTGCCAGCAGCAGAGGAGACCCGACGGAACGGACGAACACCGGGGAGCTGTTTTTT. Translated, it gives CASSRGDPTERTNTGELFF.

This rearrangement joins TRBV6-5 to TRBJ1-2, with 7 nucleotides matching TRBD1. Germline V gives CDR1 MNHEY, CDR2 SVGAGI. V shed 4 bases and J 4 bases; nucleotides not matched to a gene: 12. The CDR3 contains 16 residues. CDR3 residues: CASSLAGGRRFYGYTF. DNA for the CDR3: TGTGCCAGCAGTTTAGCAGGGGGGAGGAGGTTCTATGGCTACACCTTC.

The genes are TRBV5-6 and TRBJ1-2; the D gene is possibly TRBD1 (5 bases). The CDR3 consists of 14 residues. Germline V gives CDR1 SGHDT, CDR2 YYEEEE. V was pared by 0 bases and J by 5 bases, with 11 bases between. DNA of the CDR3: TGTGCCAGCAGCTTGGCCTCAGGGAGGTATGGCTACACCTTC. Amino acid sequence: CASSLASGRYGYTF.

CDR3: CASSSAGGLAGNTIYF. The CDR3 DNA is TGCGCCAGCAGCTCGGCGGGGGGGCTAGCTGGAAACACCATATATTTT. V is TRBV5-1 and J is TRBJ1-3, with D possibly matching TRBD1 (6 bases). CDR1 is SGHRS and CDR2 is YFSETQ in the germline V gene. The length of the CDR3 is 16 residues. Trimming pared 3 bases from V and 2 bases from J, leaving 15 bases between.

V usage is TRBV4-1 and J usage is TRBJ1-6; no clear D. The CDR3 spans 17 residues. Per the germline V gene, CDR1 is MGHRA and CDR2 is YSYEKL. The V gene lost 6 bases and the J gene lost 7 bases, with 22 bases spanning the gap. CDR3 amino acids: CASSPTQIVQANSPLHF. As DNA, the CDR3 is TGCGCCAGCAGTCCGACTCAGATAGTACAAGCAAATTCACCCCTCCACTTT.

This clone appeared once. The chain combines TRBV7-9 with TRBJ2-5; TRBD2 is a possible D gene (5 bases). The CDR3 totals 15 residues. V lost 4 bases to trimming and J lost 5 bases, with 17 bases between them. Germline assignment: CDR1 SEHNR and CDR2 FQNEAQ (reference sequence). The CDR3 DNA follows: TGTGCCAGCAGCTCCGCCCTACACCCGGGGGAGACCCAGTACTTC. This sequence encodes CASSSALHPGETQYF.

This chain links TRBV2 with TRBJ2-1; 7 positions agree with TRBD2. The germline gives CDR1 SNHLY, CDR2 FYNNEI. V gave up 1 base and J gave up 8 bases; unmatched junction bases: 8. The CDR3 has 15 amino acids. The CDR3 sequence: CASSEGTSVIDEQFF. As DNA, the CDR3 is TGTGCCAGCAGTGAAGGGACTAGTGTCATCGATGAGCAGTTCTTC.

This clone was recorded only once. The gene calls are TRBV4-3 and TRBJ2-1; D not resolved. Germline V gene data show CDR1 as LGHNA and CDR2 as YSLEER. The CDR3 length is 14 residues. V lost 0 bases and J lost 1, with 4 bases in between. The CDR3 DNA reads as TGCGCCAGCAGCCAAGAAGAGTCCTACAATGAGCAGTTCTTC. This translates into CASSQEESYNEQFF.

The chain couples TRBV19 to TRBJ2-6, with 12 bases fitting TRBD1. The CDR3 is 17 amino acids. The V gene's germline CDR1 is LNHDA and CDR2 SQIVND (reference sequence). Trimming took 6 bases from V and 1 from J; bases not matched to a gene: 4. The CDR3 bases are TGTGCCAGTAGGAGGGACAGGGGGCTTTCTGGGGCCAACGTCCTGACTTTC. Encoded protein: CASRRDRGLSGANVLTF. The full variable domain, completed using reference TRBV19 and TRBJ2-6, is DGGITQSPKYLFRKEGQNVTLSCEQNLNHDAMYWYRQDPGQGLRLIYYSQIVNDFQKGDIAEGYSVSREKKESFPLTVTSAQKNPTAFYLCASRRDRGLSGANVLTFGAGSRLTVL.

This clone was seen a handful of times. V and J are TRBV6-2 or TRBV6-3 and TRBJ2-3; 10 nucleotides agree with TRBD1. Looked up from germline, CDR1 is MNHEY and CDR2 is SVGEGT. V dropped 4 bases and J dropped 1; count of bases not matched to a gene: 5. This CDR3 contains 16 residues. CDR3 amino acids: CASSWTGTGGTDTQYF. Written as DNA, the CDR3 is TGTGCCAGCAGTTGGACCGGGACAGGGGGCACAGATACGCAGTATTTT.